The clone carrying this T cell receptor beta chain came up once. This may stem from a read error, because a much larger clone lies one nucleotide away. The germline V and J ends were trimmed by 5 bases and 2 bases, with 10 bases remaining between them. The CDR3 sequence is 13 residues long. Germline loops: CDR1 SGHTA, CDR2 FQGNSA. TCRdb fed the 5' RACE reads into MiXCR, producing one record per CDR3 protein. The profile shows roughly 180,000 distinct CDR3 sequences, 5.5% to 8% of them singletons. The data stem from a study of T cells after yellow fever vaccination. The chain links TRBV7-2 to TRBJ2-7, with D possibly being TRBD2 (5 bases). The TCR originated in a man aged 18 to 30 who received the YFV17D yellow fever vaccine. The sequences come from CD4+ T cells sorted from PBMCs, collected on the day of the first yellow fever vaccination. The CDR3 DNA sequence: TGTGCCAGCAGCCAAGCGGCAGCCTACGAGCAGTACTTC. Protein product: CASSQAAAYEQYF.